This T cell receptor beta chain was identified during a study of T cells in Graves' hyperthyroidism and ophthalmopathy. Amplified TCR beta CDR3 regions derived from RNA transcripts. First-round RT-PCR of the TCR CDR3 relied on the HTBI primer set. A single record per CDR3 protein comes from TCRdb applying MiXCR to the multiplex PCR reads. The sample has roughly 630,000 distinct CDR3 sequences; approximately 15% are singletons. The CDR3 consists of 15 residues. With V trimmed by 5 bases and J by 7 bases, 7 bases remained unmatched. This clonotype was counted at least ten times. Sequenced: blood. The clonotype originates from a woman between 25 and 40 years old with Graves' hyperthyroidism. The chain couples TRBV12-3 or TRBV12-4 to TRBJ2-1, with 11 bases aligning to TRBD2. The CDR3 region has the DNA TGTGCCAGCAGTGATAGCGGGAGGGCCAGGAATGAGCAGTTCTTC. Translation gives CASSDSGRARNEQFF.